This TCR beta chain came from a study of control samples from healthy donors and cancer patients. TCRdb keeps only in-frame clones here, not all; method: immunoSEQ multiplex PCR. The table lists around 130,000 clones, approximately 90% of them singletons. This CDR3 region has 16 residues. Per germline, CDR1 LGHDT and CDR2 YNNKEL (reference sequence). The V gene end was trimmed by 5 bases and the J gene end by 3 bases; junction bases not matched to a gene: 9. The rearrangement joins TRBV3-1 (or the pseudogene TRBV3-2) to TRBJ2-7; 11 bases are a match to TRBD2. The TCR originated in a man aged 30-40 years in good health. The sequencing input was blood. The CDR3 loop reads CASSDQGLAGGYEQYF. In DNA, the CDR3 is TGTGCCAGCAGCGACCAAGGGCTAGCGGGGGGCTACGAGCAGTACTTC.